Presented here are 20 T cell receptor beta chains from one specimen sequenced in a study of blood T cell repertoires in COVID-19. Using immunoSEQ multiplex PCR, the repertoire was profiled, and TCRdb retains in-frame clones only, with some absent. Of around 240,000 clones listed, 85% are singletons. The material sequenced was peripheral blood. These receptors were obtained from a man aged 35-49 years with acute or convalescent COVID-19.

The rearrangement joins TRBV7-9 to TRBJ1-1, with D hard to call. Germline V gives CDR1 SEHNR, CDR2 FQNEAQ (reference sequence). Trimming shortened V by 6 bases and J by 4 bases, and 12 bases separated the two germline ends. The CDR3 spans 13 residues. CDR3: CASSLKEGTEAFF. DNA of the CDR3: TGTGCCAGCAGTTTAAAGGAGGGCACTGAAGCTTTCTTT.

This chain joins TRBV4-2 and TRBJ1-3; 8 bases fit TRBD1. Germline V lookup: CDR1 LGHNA, CDR2 YNFKEQ. V dropped 4 bases and J dropped 1; count of bases not matched to a gene: 9. The CDR3 loop spans 17 amino acids. The CDR3 nucleotides are TGTGCCAGCAGCCTCCTATCCGGGACAGGATCTGGAAACACCATATATTTT. This codes for CASSLLSGTGSGNTIYF.

The V gene is TRBV3-1 (or the pseudogene TRBV3-2), the J gene TRBJ1-6; possibly TRBD1 for D (6 bases). In germline, CDR1 is LGHDT, CDR2 YNNKEL (reference sequence). CDR3 size: 15 residues. V lost 4 bases to trimming and J lost 5 bases, with 12 bases between them. This chain's CDR3 is CASSPERQDNSPLHF. The DNA of the CDR3 is TGTGCCAGCAGCCCCGAACGACAGGATAATTCACCCCTCCACTTT.

This clone was recorded once. The chain combines TRBV9 with TRBJ2-2, with D tentatively TRBD2 (5 bases). This CDR3 region has 13 residues. CDR1 and CDR2 from the germline V gene are SGDLS and YYNGEE. V was cut by 3 bases and J by 4 bases, with 7 bases left in between. DNA for the CDR3: TGTGCCAGCAGCGAACGGGGCACCGGGGAGCTGTTTTTT. Amino acid sequence: CASSERGTGELFF.

The J gene is TRBJ2-1, the V gene TRBV2, with 8 nucleotides matching TRBD2. This CDR3 comprises 15 residues. V gave up 4 bases and J gave up 3 bases; unmatched junction bases: 5. Per the germline V gene, CDR1 is SNHLY and CDR2 is FYNNEI. The CDR3 loop reads CASSVRTSSYNEQFF. The CDR3, as DNA: TGTGCCAGCAGTGTTCGGACTAGCAGCTACAATGAGCAGTTCTTC.

The V gene is TRBV18, the J gene TRBJ1-1, with TRBD1 matching over 7 bases. The CDR3 contains 14 residues. CDR1 is KGHSH and CDR2 is LQKENI in the germline V gene. V gave up 3 bases and J gave up 4 bases; unmatched junction bases: 5. CDR3 protein: CASSPQGGSTEAFF. Here the CDR3 DNA reads TGTGCCAGCTCACCTCAGGGGGGAAGCACTGAAGCTTTCTTT. Filled out from reference TRBV18 and TRBJ1-1, the complete variable domain reads NAGVMQNPRHLVRRRGQEARLRCSPMKGHSHVYWYRQLPEEGLKFMVYLQKENIIDESGMPKERFSAEFPKEGPSILRIQQVVRGDSAAYFCASSPQGGSTEAFFGQGTRLTVV.

The V gene is TRBV12-5, the J gene TRBJ1-2; no reliable D call. The CDR3 sequence is 14 residues long. The ends were cut back, 1 base at V and 3 bases at J, with 9 bases in the middle. In germline, CDR1 is LGHNT, CDR2 FRNRAP. CDR3 coding DNA: TGTGCTAGTGGTTTGGGGGCGGGCCACTATGGCTACACCTTC. It yields the protein CASGLGAGHYGYTF. The whole variable domain, filled in from reference TRBV12-5 and TRBJ1-2, reads DARVTQTPRHKVTEMGQEVTMRCQPILGHNTVFWYRQTMMQGLELLAYFRNRAPLDDSGMPKDRFSAEMPDATLATLKIQPSEPRDSAVYFCASGLGAGHYGYTFGSGTRLTVV.

This chain joins TRBV28 and TRBJ2-7; 9 bases agree with TRBD1. The germline CDR1 and CDR2 sequences are MDHEN and SYDVKM. CDR3 length: 18 amino acids. Trimming removed 3 bases from V and 0 bases from J; junction bases left unmatched: 12. This chain's CDR3 is CASSLLSLRTGDSYEQYF. The CDR3 nucleotides read TGTGCCAGCAGTTTGCTTAGTCTGAGGACAGGGGACTCCTACGAGCAGTACTTC.

The chain employs TRBV11-1 and TRBJ2-5; D is perhaps TRBD1 (6 bases). Germline-derived CDR1 and CDR2 are SGHAT and FQDESV (reference sequence). V was clipped by 5 bases and J by 1 base, with 14 bases between them. The CDR3 runs 15 residues. The CDR3 coding sequence is TGTGCCAGCAGCCCGCCGTTAGGGGGCCAAGAGACCCAGTACTTC. Protein sequence: CASSPPLGGQETQYF.

CDR3 coding DNA: TGTGCCAGCAGTTACGAGACAGGGGGATCTGGAAACACCATATATTTT. This translates into CASSYETGGSGNTIYF. The chain uses TRBV7-9 and TRBJ1-3, with 9 bases identical to TRBD1. Trimming removed 6 bases from V and 1 base from J; junction bases left unmatched: 7. CDR1 is SEHNR and CDR2 is FQNEAQ in the germline V gene (reference sequence). The CDR3 has 16 residues. Filled out from reference TRBV7-9 and TRBJ1-3, the complete variable domain reads DTGVSQNPRHKITKRGQNVTFRCDPISEHNRLYWYRQTLGQGPEFLTYFQNEAQLEKSRLLSDRFSAERPKGSFSTLEIQRTEQGDSAMYLCASSYETGGSGNTIYFGEGSWLTVV.

The chain links TRBV5-4 to TRBJ2-2, with D possibly TRBD1 on 6 matching bases. With 4 bases removed from V and 2 bases from J, the gap between germline ends came to 15 bases. Germline lookup yields CDR1 SGHNT and CDR2 YYREEE (reference sequence). The CDR3 sequence is 16 residues long. This chain's CDR3 is CASSQINRVNTGELFF. CDR3 DNA: TGTGCCAGCAGCCAAATAAACAGGGTAAACACCGGGGAGCTGTTTTTT.

This clone was counted only a few times. This rearrangement joins TRBV2 to TRBJ1-5; TRBD1 might be the D (5 bases). The CDR3 spans 14 residues. Germline V gene data show CDR1 as SNHLY and CDR2 as FYNNEI. The V end lost 7 bases, the J end lost 8 bases, and 18 bases lay between the germline ends. The CDR3 sequence is CASTLFGAAEPQHF. As DNA, the CDR3 is TGTGCCAGCACTCTATTTGGGGCAGCAGAGCCCCAGCATTTT.

CDR3 region: CATSDNAGTGGATDTQYF. CDR3 in DNA: TGTGCCACCAGTGATAACGCCGGGACAGGGGGCGCGACAGATACGCAGTATTTT. The rearrangement uses TRBV24-1 and TRBJ2-3; 12 bases are shared with TRBD1. The CDR3 has 18 amino acids. Losses at the gene ends were 3 bases for V and 3 bases for J; bases not matched to a gene: 9. Germline-derived CDR1 and CDR2 are KGHDR and SFDVKD.

The rearrangement links TRBV2 to TRBJ1-2; D is perhaps TRBD1 (6 bases). Between the trimmed V and J ends, which lost 8 bases and 7 bases, there was a span of 11 bases. The CDR3 spans 11 residues. CDR1 is SNHLY, CDR2 FYNNEI, per germline. The CDR3 sequence: CASGPRGGYTF. CDR3 sequence (DNA): TGTGCCAGCGGCCCCAGGGGTGGCTACACCTTC.

The rearrangement links TRBV4-1 to TRBJ1-1; no clear D. The CDR3 contains 14 residues. With 3 bases removed from V and 5 bases from J, the gap between germline ends came to 13 bases. Germline CDR1 is MGHRA and CDR2 is YSYEKL. The CDR3 loop reads CASSHFSGRTEAFF. For the CDR3, the DNA is TGCGCCAGCAGCCACTTTTCCGGTCGGACTGAAGCTTTCTTT.

The DNA of the CDR3 is TGTGCCAGCAGCTCCGCCGGGACTAGTCGTGAGACCCAGTACTTC. Its translation: CASSSAGTSRETQYF. The V gene is TRBV5-8, the J gene TRBJ2-5; 8 bases agree with TRBD2. Germline values: CDR1 SGHTS, CDR2 YDEGEE. The V gene end was trimmed by 3 bases and the J gene end by 5 bases; junction bases not matched to a gene: 9. The CDR3 runs to 15 residues.

V usage is TRBV6-5 and J usage is TRBJ1-1; D gene unclear. This CDR3 region has 15 residues. From germline, CDR1 is MNHEY and CDR2 SVGAGI. Trimming shortened V by 6 bases and J by 1 base, and 15 bases separated the two germline ends. CDR3 amino acids: CASRPNRRGNTEAFF. As DNA, the CDR3 is TGTGCCAGCAGACCGAACCGACGGGGGAACACTGAAGCTTTCTTT.

The J gene is TRBJ2-1, the V gene TRBV2; 10 nucleotides line up with TRBD2. V lost 6 bases, J lost 4 bases, and 3 bases stayed unmatched. CDR3 length equals 14 residues. CDR1 SNHLY and CDR2 FYNNEI come from the germline V gene. The CDR3 sequence: CASRFSGGYNEQFF. The DNA of the CDR3 is TGTGCCAGCAGGTTTAGCGGGGGGTACAATGAGCAGTTCTTC.

The chain employs TRBV2 and TRBJ1-1; D remains ambiguous. Germline V gene lookup returns CDR1 SNHLY and CDR2 FYNNEI. V was trimmed by 1 base and J by 1 base, leaving 7 bases between them. The length of the CDR3 is 14 residues. The CDR3 nucleotides read TGTGCCAGCAGTGAAGTAGATCAGAACACTGAAGCTTTCTTT. This sequence encodes CASSEVDQNTEAFF.

The rearrangement links TRBV23-1 to TRBJ2-1; no clear D gene. TRBV23-1 is noted as an ORF with a role that remains uncertain. This CDR3 comprises 14 residues. Trimming cost V 9 bases and J 0 bases, with 12 bases left between them. CDR3 DNA: TGCGCCAGGTTAGACACAAGCTCCTACAATGAGCAGTTCTTC. Translated: CARLDTSSYNEQFF.